This entry features one T cell receptor (beta chain) sequence. What it binds is unknown. TCRdb independently ran MiXCR on the reads; one entry per CDR3 protein. The table has tens of thousands of distinct CDR3 sequences, 20% seen once. This CDR3 spans 13 amino acids. The V gene's germline CDR1 is DFQATT and CDR2 SNEGSKA (reference sequence). The V and J ends lost 5 bases and 2 bases respectively, with 11 bases between them. The data are from a study of T cell repertoires in cytomegalovirus infection. Overall study findings and caveats: CMV-specific HLA-C-restricted TCR beta clonotypes dominated the ex vivo response. Carriers of CMV and the relevant HLA type were discriminated by public TCR beta frequency.

The sequenced material came from PBMCs, sequenced either directly or after in vitro stimulation (not recorded which). The chain links TRBV20-1 to TRBJ2-3; D remains unclear. This clonotype originated in a human donor in good health (CMV status not recorded). Some clones in this sample may be carry-over from other donors' samples. The DNA of the CDR3 is TGCAGTGCTGGACGGCCGGCCACAGATACGCAGTATTTT. Amino acid sequence: CSAGRPATDTQYF.